Sequencing of this TCR beta chain was carried out in a study of blood T cell repertoires in COVID-19. Here immunoSEQ multiplex PCR was the method, and the copy in TCRdb shows in-frame clones only, minus some. The table records some 260,000 clones, around 79% of them present only once. The CDR3 consists of 19 residues. Per the germline V gene, CDR1 is SGHRS and CDR2 is YFSETQ. V shed 3 bases, J shed 9 bases, and the junction held 16 bases outside the gene matches. This clonotype originated in a woman older than 75 with acute or convalescent COVID-19. Sequenced input: peripheral blood. The chain uses TRBV5-1 and TRBJ2-1, with 15 positions matching TRBD2. CDR3 sequence: CASSSRPGLAGGGGGEQFF. The CDR3 DNA is TGCGCCAGCAGCTCCAGGCCGGGACTAGCGGGAGGAGGGGGAGGTGAGCAGTTCTTC.